These 21 T cell receptor beta chains came from one sample sequenced in a study of identical twins. MiXCR was run by TCRdb on the 5' RACE reads, yielding one entry per CDR3 protein. This table has around 300,000 distinct CDR3 sequences, more than 6.5% appearing once. A further study also used this sample, focusing on yellow fever vaccine responses in identical twins.

Sequenced material: memory (CD45RO+) T cells sorted from blood. The receptors were gathered from a woman between 18 and 29 years old in good health.

CDR3 DNA sequence: TGTGCCAGCACCAAAGGAGGGGCGGGAGGCGGCTACGAGCAGTACTTC. The encoded protein is CASTKGGAGGGYEQYF. The chain joins TRBV6-1 to TRBJ2-7; 8 bases line up with TRBD2. V lost 7 bases, J lost 3 bases, and 14 bases stayed unmatched. Germline CDR1 is MNHNS and CDR2 is SASEGT. The CDR3 consists of 16 residues.

This clonotype occurred many times. The chain links TRBV4-1 to TRBJ1-4; D gene unclear. The CDR3 covers 14 residues. V was cut by 3 bases and J by 6 bases, with 11 bases left in between. Germline assignment: CDR1 MGHRA and CDR2 YSYEKL. The CDR3 reads CASSHPLRDEKLFF. As DNA, the CDR3 is TGCGCCAGCAGCCACCCCCTGAGGGATGAAAAACTGTTTTTT.

This clonotype has a count of ten or more. The rearrangement links TRBV7-6 to TRBJ2-2; D possibly corresponds to TRBD1 (6 bases). The V gene's germline CDR1 is SGHVS and CDR2 FNYEAQ. V dropped 1 base and J dropped 2 bases, with 11 bases sitting between them. CDR3 size: 16 residues. The CDR3 loop is CASSLGGRGNTGELFF. Written as DNA, the CDR3 is TGTGCCAGCAGCTTAGGTGGCAGGGGTAACACCGGGGAGCTGTTTTTT.

The gene calls are TRBV12-3 or TRBV12-4 and TRBJ1-1, with 7 positions matching TRBD1. The CDR3 is 12 residues long. The trim removed 4 bases at V and 13 bases at J, leaving 9 bases unmatched. The CDR3 DNA sequence: TGTGCCAGCAGTTCAGTGGGCAGGGGGGGTTTCTTT. This gives the protein CASSSVGRGGFF.

This clonotype turned up a few times. The genes are TRBV4-1 and TRBJ1-5; D is uncertain. CDR1 and CDR2 (germline): MGHRA, YSYEKL. The V gene lost 0 bases and the J gene lost 3 bases, with 12 bases spanning the gap. This CDR3 is built from 16 residues. CDR3: CASSQDPVNTNQPQHF. CDR3 in DNA: TGCGCCAGCAGCCAAGATCCCGTAAATACCAATCAGCCCCAGCATTTT.

This clonotype showed up many times. V gene TRBV5-1 combines with J gene TRBJ1-5, with D tentatively TRBD1 (6 bases). This CDR3 is built from 17 residues. CDR1 and CDR2 (germline): SGHRS, YFSETQ. V dropped 4 bases and J dropped 2 bases, with 19 bases sitting between them. CDR3 protein: CASSPTGIRGGNQPQHF. DNA for the CDR3: TGCGCCAGCAGCCCCACCGGGATCAGGGGTGGCAATCAGCCCCAGCATTTT. Based on the CDR3 plus reference TRBV5-1 and TRBJ1-5, the full variable domain is KAGVTQTPRYLIKTRGQQVTLSCSPISGHRSVSWYQQTPGQGLQFLFEYFSETQRNKGNFPGRFSGRQFSNSRSEMNVSTLELGDSALYLCASSPTGIRGGNQPQHFGDGTRLSIL.

As concerns this clonotype: This clone may be a read error of a much larger clone one base away. The rearrangement joins TRBV25-1 to TRBJ2-6; D might be TRBD1 (5 bases). Germline assignment: CDR1 MGHDK and CDR2 SYGVNS. The CDR3 consists of 14 residues. DNA for the CDR3: TGTGCCAACAGTAGGGGATCTGGGGCCAACGTCCTGACTTTC. Protein sequence: CANSRGSGANVLTF.

The chain is built from TRBV2 and TRBJ1-1; perhaps TRBD1 as D (6 bases). The length of the CDR3 is 15 residues. The V end was cut by 6 bases, the J end by 3 bases, with 17 bases between. The V gene's germline CDR1 is SNHLY and CDR2 FYNNEI. CDR3 region: CASSDGLGGDTEAFF. Written as DNA, the CDR3 is TGTGCCAGCAGCGACGGACTAGGGGGGGACACTGAAGCTTTCTTT. Supplemented by reference TRBV2 and TRBJ1-1, the full variable domain reads EPEVTQTPSHQVTQMGQEVILRCVPISNHLYFYWYRQILGQKVEFLVSFYNNEISEKSEIFDDQFSVERPDGSNFTLKIRSTKLEDSAMYFCASSDGLGGDTEAFFGQGTRLTVV.

J is TRBJ1-3 and V is TRBV13, with a tentative D call TRBD1 (5 bases). The V gene lost 1 base and the J gene lost 2 bases, with 9 bases spanning the gap. Per germline, CDR1 PRHDT and CDR2 FYEKMQ (reference sequence). The CDR3 extends over 15 amino acids. CDR3 region: CASSLARAPGNTIYF. As DNA, the CDR3 is TGTGCCAGCAGCTTAGCCAGGGCCCCTGGAAACACCATATATTTT.

The sample holds a few counts of this clonotype. The genes are TRBV14 and TRBJ1-3; D is ambiguous. The V gene's germline CDR1 is SGHDN and CDR2 FVKESK. This CDR3 contains 16 residues. V lost 2 bases, J lost 0 bases, and 11 bases lay in between. The CDR3 region has the DNA TGTGCCAGCAGCCAACTGAAACCGATCTCTGGAAACACCATATATTTT. Translated: CASSQLKPISGNTIYF.

The chain couples TRBV2 to TRBJ2-5; D is perhaps TRBD2 (5 bases). Deletions cut 4 bases from V and 5 bases from J, with 11 bases between. The CDR3 loop spans 13 amino acids. Germline V lookup: CDR1 SNHLY, CDR2 FYNNEI. The CDR3 DNA is TGTGCCAGCAGTGGGAGGCCTGGGGAGACCCAGTACTTC. Translated: CASSGRPGETQYF.

This rearrangement joins TRBV14 to TRBJ2-3; no clear D. Germline loops: CDR1 SGHDN, CDR2 FVKESK. Trimming left V 1 base short and J 0 bases short, with 11 bases between. There are 16 residues in the CDR3. CDR3 nucleotide sequence: TGTGCCAGCAGCCAAGGAAGCAGGATAAGCACAGATACGCAGTATTTT. Translating it yields CASSQGSRISTDTQYF.

This CDR3 reads CASSSHSVKNPYEQYF. In DNA form, the CDR3 reads TGTGCCAGCAGTTCCCACTCCGTCAAGAACCCCTACGAGCAGTACTTC. The chain links TRBV28 to TRBJ2-7, with D unclear. V lost 4 bases and J lost 2, with 18 bases in between. Germline values: CDR1 MDHEN, CDR2 SYDVKM. This CDR3 region has 16 residues.

This clonotype has more than one count but fewer than ten. The chain uses TRBV11-2 and TRBJ2-2, with TRBD2 matching 8 bases. J lost 6 bases, V lost 2 bases, and 14 bases had no gene match. The CDR3 spans 18 residues. The germline V gene encodes CDR1 SGHAT and CDR2 FQNNGV. Here the CDR3 DNA reads TGTGCCAGCAGCTTATTCTACAGGGCGGGGGGTGAGGCCGGGGAGCTGTTTTTT. It is translated as CASSLFYRAGGEAGELFF.

The table lists this clonotype with many counts. CDR3 coding DNA: TGCGCCAGCAGCTCCGGACAGTTGAACACTGAAGCTTTCTTT. Translating it yields CASSSGQLNTEAFF. The rearrangement uses TRBV5-1 and TRBJ1-1; possibly TRBD1 for D (6 bases). CDR1 is SGHRS, CDR2 YFSETQ, per germline. Trimming cost V 3 bases and J 0 bases, with 9 bases left between them. The CDR3 covers 14 residues.

This clonotype was observed many times. The chain employs TRBV24-1 and TRBJ1-3, with unresolved D. Per germline, CDR1 KGHDR and CDR2 SFDVKD. V shed 4 bases and J shed 0 bases, with 3 bases lying between them. The CDR3 sequence is 13 residues long. The DNA of the CDR3 is TGTGCCACCAGTGACAGCTCTGGAAACACCATATATTTT. It encodes CATSDSSGNTIYF.

Remarks on this clonotype: This may stem from a read error, because a much larger clone lies one nucleotide away. A read error is likely, as this CDR3 ends without the conserved phenylalanine or tryptophan. The V gene is TRBV5-5, the J gene TRBJ2-5, with TRBD2 as a possible D gene (5 bases). CDR3 length equals 13 residues. Per the germline V gene, CDR1 is SGHKS and CDR2 is YYEKEE (reference sequence). The V and J ends lost 0 bases and 4 bases respectively, with 7 bases between them. CDR3 protein: CASSLGGSETQYL. In nucleotides, the CDR3 is TGTGCCAGCAGCTTGGGAGGGTCAGAGACCCAGTACCTC.

This clonotype was observed at least ten times. This chain connects TRBV14 to TRBJ2-7; D assignment may be TRBD1 or TRBD2 (5 bases each). The CDR3 length is 15 residues. The germline CDR1 and CDR2 sequences are SGHDN and FVKESK. The V and J ends lost 6 bases and 6 bases respectively, with 21 bases between them. The CDR3 DNA reads as TGTGCCAGCAGGGGGGATTTTCCGGGTCCATGCGAGCAGTACTTC. Translating gives CASRGDFPGPCEQYF. Supplemented by reference TRBV14 and TRBJ2-7, the full variable domain reads EAGVTQFPSHSVIEKGQTVTLRCDPISGHDNLYWYRRVMGKEIKFLLHFVKESKQDESGMPNNRFLAERTGGTYSTLKVQPAELEDSGVYFCASRGDFPGPCEQYFGPGTRLTVT.

The chain joins TRBV5-1 to TRBJ2-2; 7 bases line up with TRBD1. V shed 4 bases and J 4 bases; nucleotides not matched to a gene: 10. This CDR3 has 16 residues. The germline V gene encodes CDR1 SGHRS and CDR2 YFSETQ. CDR3 DNA sequence: TGCGCCAGCAGCCCCGACAGGGTGGTGGGCACCGGGGAGCTGTTTTTT. The encoded protein is CASSPDRVVGTGELFF. The variable domain in full, completed from reference TRBV5-1 and TRBJ2-2, reads KAGVTQTPRYLIKTRGQQVTLSCSPISGHRSVSWYQQTPGQGLQFLFEYFSETQRNKGNFPGRFSGRQFSNSRSEMNVSTLELGDSALYLCASSPDRVVGTGELFFGEGSRLTVL.

This clonotype has just a few counts. This sequence joins TRBV20-1 and TRBJ1-1; the D is unclear. CDR1 DFQATT and CDR2 SNEGSKA come from the germline V gene (reference sequence). Trimming took off 4 bases at V and 8 bases at J, with 17 bases between the two ends. The CDR3 totals 13 residues. This CDR3 reads CSANSGQTFEAFF. The CDR3 coding sequence is TGCAGTGCTAACTCCGGTCAGACGTTCGAAGCTTTCTTT.

This clonotype was found a few times. The chain combines TRBV6-1 with TRBJ2-1, with D possibly being TRBD1 (5 bases). The CDR3 extends over 13 amino acids. Germline CDR1 MNHNS, CDR2 SASEGT. V lost 1 base and J lost 7, with 8 bases in between. The CDR3 sequence is CASSEVGQNEQFF. The CDR3 nucleotides are TGTGCCAGCAGTGAAGTGGGGCAGAATGAGCAGTTCTTC.